The 10 T cell receptor beta chains listed next were all sequenced from one sample in a study of human T cells and chemical hapten exposure. TCRdb independently ran MiXCR on the RACE reads; one entry per CDR3 protein. The repertoire holds 40,000 to 60,000 distinct CDR3 sequences, about 10% seen once, with 4.5% in the top ten. Stated time point: patch test 1, 2 weeks after DPC sensitization. Specified treatment: therapeutic diphenylcyclopropenone sensitization with weekly scalp DPC. This material consisted of whole blood, taken in connection with sensitization to the hapten diphenylcyclopropenone (DPC). The receptors shown here come from a woman aged 50 to 65 with alopecia areata. Some clones in this sample may be carry-over from other donors' samples.

This clonotype has only a few counts. This sequence joins TRBV6-5 and TRBJ1-1; weak D call: TRBD1 (6 bases). Germline CDR1 is MNHEY and CDR2 is SVGAGI. The CDR3 loop spans 14 amino acids. Trimming left V 7 bases short and J 2 bases short, with 14 bases between. This CDR3 is CASNSGQTNTEAFF. DNA for the CDR3: TGTGCCAGCAACTCAGGACAGACTAACACTGAAGCTTTCTTT.

The chain carries TRBV5-4 and TRBJ2-2; D unresolved. Per the germline V gene, CDR1 is SGHNT and CDR2 is YYREEE (reference sequence). V lost 2 bases and J lost 8, with 13 bases in between. The CDR3 contains 14 residues. The CDR3 region has the DNA TGTGCCAGCAGCTTAAAAGCGTTGCCTGGGGAGCTGTTTTTT. This codes for CASSLKALPGELFF.

The CDR3 sequence is CASSLRLSPLHF. The CDR3 region has the DNA TGTGCCAGCAGTCTCAGGCTTTCACCCCTCCACTTT. The rearrangement uses TRBV28 and TRBJ1-6, with D uncertain. CDR3 size: 12 residues. Germline V gene sequence: CDR1 MDHEN, CDR2 SYDVKM. V was pared by 5 bases and J by 9 bases, with 8 bases between.

This clonotype was picked up many times. The rearrangement joins TRBV11-2 to TRBJ1-3, with TRBD1 matching 8 bases. This CDR3 has 14 amino acids. CDR1 SGHAT and CDR2 FQNNGV come from the germline V gene. J was trimmed by 3 bases and V by 5 bases; bases with no gene match: 3. The CDR3 coding sequence is TGTGCCAGCAGCCTGGACAGGGTTGGAAACACCATATATTTT. Translated, it gives CASSLDRVGNTIYF.

This clonotype has a count of ten or more. This chain connects TRBV9 to TRBJ1-1; D may be TRBD1 (5 bases). With 4 bases removed from V and 5 bases from J, the gap between germline ends came to 9 bases. Germline loops: CDR1 SGDLS, CDR2 YYNGEE. The CDR3 has 12 amino acids. Written as DNA, the CDR3 is TGTGCCAGCAGCAAGGGGTGGACTGAAGCTTTCTTT. Amino acids: CASSKGWTEAFF.

This clonotype was recorded many times. The V and J genes are TRBV6-2 or TRBV6-3 and TRBJ2-1; weak D call: TRBD1 (6 bases). The length of the CDR3 is 13 residues. Germline assignment: CDR1 MNHEY and CDR2 SVGEGT. V was cut by 5 bases and J by 4 bases, with 9 bases left in between. CDR3 loop: CASSGQTYNEQFF. CDR3 DNA sequence: TGTGCCAGCAGTGGACAGACATACAATGAGCAGTTCTTC.

This clonotype has at least ten counts. The rearrangement links TRBV20-1 to TRBJ1-1; 8 bases are shared with TRBD1. The V gene's germline CDR1 is DFQATT and CDR2 SNEGSKA (reference sequence). After removal of 3 bases from V and 4 bases from J, the junction contained 7 bases not matched to a gene. This CDR3 has 14 residues. This CDR3 is CSARGETGVTEAFF. In DNA, the CDR3 is TGCAGTGCTAGGGGGGAGACAGGGGTCACTGAAGCTTTCTTT.

This clonotype occurred many times. The V gene is TRBV18, the J gene TRBJ1-5, with 9 positions matching TRBD1. Per germline, CDR1 KGHSH and CDR2 LQKENI. V lost 5 bases to trimming and J lost 3 bases; unmatched junction nucleotides: 5. The CDR3 has 15 residues. The CDR3 bases are TGTGCCAGCTCATCCACAGGGGGCGCCAATCAGCCCCAGCATTTT. Its translation: CASSSTGGANQPQHF.

This clonotype was seen ten or more times. This sequence joins TRBV18 and TRBJ2-3, with 8 positions matching TRBD2. The ends lost 2 bases at V and 3 bases at J; junction bases unmatched: 10. Germline V gives CDR1 KGHSH, CDR2 LQKENI. This CDR3 is built from 17 residues. The chain's CDR3 is CASSPRTSPIGTDTQYF. The CDR3 bases are TGTGCCAGCTCACCAAGGACTAGCCCCATCGGTACAGATACGCAGTATTTT.

This clonotype was seen many times. The chain is built from TRBV12-3 or TRBV12-4 and TRBJ1-5; tentative D call: TRBD1 (5 bases). This CDR3 has 14 residues. V was pared by 2 bases and J by 6 bases, with 11 bases between. The CDR3 spells CASSLSQGTQPQHF. The DNA of the CDR3 is TGTGCCAGCAGTTTATCTCAGGGAACTCAGCCCCAGCATTTT.